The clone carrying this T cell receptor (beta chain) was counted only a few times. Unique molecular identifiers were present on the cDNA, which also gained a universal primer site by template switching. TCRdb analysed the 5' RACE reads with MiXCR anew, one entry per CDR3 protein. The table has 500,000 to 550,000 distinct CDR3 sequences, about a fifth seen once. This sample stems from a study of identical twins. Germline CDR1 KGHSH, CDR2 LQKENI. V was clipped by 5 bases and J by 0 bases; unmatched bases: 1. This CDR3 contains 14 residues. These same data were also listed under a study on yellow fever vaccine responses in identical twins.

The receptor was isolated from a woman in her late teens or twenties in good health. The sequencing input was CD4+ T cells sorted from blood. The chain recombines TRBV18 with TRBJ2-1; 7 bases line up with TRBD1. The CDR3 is CASSDRDSYNEQFF. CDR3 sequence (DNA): TGTGCCAGCTCAGACAGGGACTCCTACAATGAGCAGTTCTTC.